These 24 T cell receptor beta chains share one sample of origin, sequenced in a study of shared clonotypes between healthy human individuals. The repertoire was sequenced with immunoSEQ multiplex PCR; TCRdb's copy has only in-frame clones and lacks some. The data contain 2 million to 2.5 million clones, approximately 93% of them singletons. Sequenced sample: naive CD4+ T cells from PBMCs. Subset described: CD45RA+ positively selected. The source of these receptors is a young man in good health. Some clones in this sample may be carry-over from other donors' samples.

The chain combines TRBV6-1 with TRBJ1-2; D is perhaps TRBD1 (6 bases). Trimming took off 8 bases at V and 8 bases at J, with 15 bases between the two ends. This CDR3 has 12 residues. Germline values: CDR1 MNHNS, CDR2 SASEGT. The CDR3 spells CASEQGRGGYTF. The CDR3 nucleotides are TGTGCCAGCGAACAGGGTAGGGGGGGCTACACCTTC.

Written as DNA, the CDR3 is TGCGCCAGCAGCCAAGGGATGGCGGGAGTGTGGACCCAGTACTTC. Translation: CASSQGMAGVWTQYF. The rearrangement uses TRBV4-1 and TRBJ2-5; 7 bases match TRBD2. The germline CDR1 and CDR2 sequences are MGHRA and YSYEKL. The V segment lost 1 base and the J segment 7 bases; nucleotides outside the gene matches: 9. There are 15 residues in the CDR3.

V usage is TRBV27 and J usage is TRBJ2-3; D may match TRBD1 or TRBD2 (5 bases each). The CDR3 has 14 amino acids. Trimming took 8 bases from V and 6 from J, leaving 18 bases between them. CDR1 and CDR2 from the germline V gene are MNHEY and SMNVEV (reference sequence). The CDR3 sequence: CASAKWGFMDTQYF. DNA for the CDR3: TGTGCCAGCGCAAAATGGGGGTTCATGGATACGCAGTATTTT.

A single count supports this clone. The gene calls are TRBV7-8 and TRBJ1-6; D not resolved. Germline CDR1 and CDR2: SGHVS and FQNEAQ. The V end was cut by 1 base, the J end by 14 bases, with 6 bases between. CDR3 length: 11 amino acids. The CDR3 coding sequence is TGTGCCAGCAGCTTAGAAGGGACCCTCCACTTT. Translating gives CASSLEGTLHF.

The rearrangement uses TRBV7-6 and TRBJ2-7; 9 bases fit TRBD2. The germline gives CDR1 SGHVS, CDR2 FNYEAQ. The CDR3 length is 15 residues. V lost 5 bases to trimming and J lost 2 bases; unmatched junction nucleotides: 7. CDR3 region: CASSPPSGAAYEQYF. The CDR3 DNA reads TGTGCCAGCAGCCCCCCTAGCGGGGCCGCCTACGAGCAGTACTTC.

The rearrangement uses TRBV5-1 and TRBJ2-4; the D gene could be TRBD1 or TRBD2 (5 bases each). Looked up from germline, CDR1 is SGHRS and CDR2 is YFSETQ. V was pared by 3 bases and J by 9 bases, with 19 bases between. The CDR3 length is 15 residues. The CDR3 sequence: CASSSGPEQRGIQYF. Written as DNA, the CDR3 is TGCGCCAGCAGCTCCGGGCCGGAACAGAGGGGCATTCAGTACTTC. The whole variable domain, filled in from reference TRBV5-1 and TRBJ2-4, reads KAGVTQTPRYLIKTRGQQVTLSCSPISGHRSVSWYQQTPGQGLQFLFEYFSETQRNKGNFPGRFSGRQFSNSRSEMNVSTLELGDSALYLCASSSGPEQRGIQYFGAGTRLSVL.

The chain has TRBV5-1 and TRBJ2-7; a weak D match, TRBD1 (7 bases). V was clipped by 6 bases and J by 2 bases, with 15 bases between them. The germline V gene encodes CDR1 SGHRS and CDR2 YFSETQ. This CDR3 comprises 14 residues. CDR3 in DNA: TGCGCCAGCACTCGCAGGGGGGAAGCCTACGAGCAGTACTTC. Amino acids: CASTRRGEAYEQYF.

The CDR3 DNA reads TGTGCCTGGAGTGTACCCCGGGACAAGACAGATACGCAGTATTTT. Amino acids: CAWSVPRDKTDTQYF. The chain combines TRBV30 with TRBJ2-3, with D possibly TRBD1 on 6 matching bases. V was cut by 0 bases and J by 3 bases, with 13 bases left in between. The CDR3 is made up of 15 amino acids. Germline CDR1 reads GTSNPN; CDR2 reads SVGIG (reference sequence).

This CDR3 reads CASSPMAASSYEQYF. The CDR3 bases are TGTGCCAGCTCACCAATGGCCGCGAGCTCCTACGAGCAGTACTTC. The genes are TRBV18 and TRBJ2-7, with D hard to call. V was shortened by 2 bases and J by 0 bases, with 11 bases between the two germline ends. This CDR3 spans 15 amino acids. Germline-derived CDR1 and CDR2 are KGHSH and LQKENI.

Note on this clone: This specimen includes other DNA sequences encoding the same CDR3. V gene TRBV28 combines with J gene TRBJ2-7; the D is unclear. The CDR3 contains 12 residues. Germline CDR1 is MDHEN and CDR2 is SYDVKM. V gave up 2 bases and J gave up 2 bases, with 4 bases separating them. CDR3 in amino acids: CASSLAPYEQYF. CDR3 nucleotides: TGTGCCAGCAGTTTAGCCCCCTACGAGCAGTACTTC.

The V gene is TRBV7-2, the J gene TRBJ2-1; 9 bases are shared with TRBD2. The CDR3 is made up of 18 amino acids. The V gene end was trimmed by 6 bases and the J gene end by 0 bases; junction bases not matched to a gene: 12. Germline-derived CDR1 and CDR2 are SGHTA and FQGNSA. In nucleotides, the CDR3 is TGTGCCAGCAGTAGACCAGACCTAGCGGGGAGCTCCTACAATGAGCAGTTCTTC. This sequence encodes CASSRPDLAGSSYNEQFF.

J is TRBJ2-5 and V is TRBV19, with D tentatively TRBD1 (5 bases). The CDR3 is 15 residues long. Germline CDR1 LNHDA, CDR2 SQIVND (reference sequence). V lost 5 bases and J 1 base, leaving 14 bases between the germline ends. CDR3 region: CASSLQVQTQETQYF. In nucleotides, the CDR3 is TGTGCCAGTAGTCTACAGGTCCAGACCCAAGAGACCCAGTACTTC.

The V call is TRBV5-1, the J call TRBJ2-7; TRBD2 aligns across 8 bases. V shed 7 bases, J shed 2 bases, and the junction held 8 bases outside the gene matches. This CDR3 is built from 14 residues. The germline CDR1 and CDR2 sequences are SGHRS and YFSETQ. The CDR3 region is CASSGLAPTYEQYF. The CDR3 coding sequence is TGCGCCAGCTCCGGACTAGCACCAACCTACGAGCAGTACTTC. Together with reference TRBV5-1 and TRBJ2-7, the CDR3 gives the full variable domain: KAGVTQTPRYLIKTRGQQVTLSCSPISGHRSVSWYQQTPGQGLQFLFEYFSETQRNKGNFPGRFSGRQFSNSRSEMNVSTLELGDSALYLCASSGLAPTYEQYFGPGTRLTVT.

This chain connects TRBV6-1 to TRBJ1-5; TRBD1 matches 8 bases. The germline gives CDR1 MNHNS, CDR2 SASEGT. The CDR3 is 15 amino acids. V dropped 7 bases and J dropped 3; count of bases not matched to a gene: 8. The CDR3 spells CASTRQGAFNQPQHF. In DNA, the CDR3 is TGTGCCAGCACTAGGCAGGGGGCCTTCAATCAGCCCCAGCATTTT.

This clone was counted a single time. The chain combines TRBV19 with TRBJ1-1; 8 nucleotides match TRBD1. V shed 7 bases and J 4 bases; nucleotides not matched to a gene: 8. The CDR3 sequence is 14 residues long. In germline, CDR1 is LNHDA, CDR2 SQIVND (reference sequence). The chain's CDR3 is CASTTGGMGTEAFF. The CDR3 region has the DNA TGTGCCAGTACAACAGGGGGAATGGGCACTGAAGCTTTCTTT.

The chain uses TRBV27 and TRBJ1-2, with D perhaps TRBD1 (5 bases). CDR1 and CDR2 (germline): MNHEY, SMNVEV (reference sequence). There are 16 residues in the CDR3. Between the trimmed V and J ends, which lost 5 bases and 4 bases, there was a span of 20 bases. CDR3 DNA: TGTGCCAGCAGTAGCCGGGCCTCAGGGATCTTCTATGGCTACACCTTC. The encoded protein is CASSSRASGIFYGYTF.

The rearrangement links TRBV7-3 to TRBJ1-2; 8 bases agree with TRBD1. V shed 4 bases and J 7 bases; nucleotides not matched to a gene: 8. The CDR3 covers 14 residues. CDR1 is SGHTA and CDR2 is FQGTGA in the germline V gene. The CDR3 nucleotides read TGTGCCAGCAGCTCACTCGGACAGGGCGGTGGCTACACCTTC. Its protein product is CASSSLGQGGGYTF.

The CDR3 DNA reads TGTGCCAGCAGAGAGACAGGGCGAAGGAACACTGAAGCTTTCTTT. It encodes CASRETGRRNTEAFF. The V call is TRBV6-5, the J call TRBJ1-1; TRBD1 matches 7 bases. Per germline, CDR1 MNHEY and CDR2 SVGAGI. V trimming: 6 bases; J trimming: 1 base; junction bases outside the gene matches: 8. The CDR3 covers 15 residues.

The chain joins TRBV19 to TRBJ2-2, with 11 bases fitting TRBD2. CDR3 length: 17 amino acids. The junction had 9 bases not matched to a gene; V was cut back by 5 bases and J by 4 bases. Germline CDR1 and CDR2: LNHDA and SQIVND (reference sequence). The CDR3 DNA reads as TGTGCCAGTAGTTCACTAGCGGGAGATCTGAGCACCGGGGAGCTGTTTTTT. Translated: CASSSLAGDLSTGELFF.

The count of this clone is one. The gene calls are TRBV7-2 and TRBJ1-5, with a tentative D call TRBD1 (6 bases). The V end lost 2 bases, the J end lost 4 bases, and 12 bases lay between the germline ends. The CDR3 runs to 15 residues. Germline CDR1 and CDR2: SGHTA and FQGNSA. The CDR3 is CASSLYRTANQPQHF. CDR3 DNA: TGTGCCAGCAGCTTATATCGGACAGCGAATCAGCCCCAGCATTTT.

This clone was detected once. This sequence joins TRBV4-2 and TRBJ2-3; D possibly uses TRBD1 or TRBD2 (5 bases each). CDR1 and CDR2 from the germline V gene are LGHNA and YNFKEQ. Trimming pared 4 bases from V and 5 bases from J, leaving 19 bases between. CDR3 length equals 16 residues. The CDR3 here is CASSPAGGGREDTQYF. CDR3 sequence (DNA): TGTGCCAGCAGCCCGGCGGGTGGGGGTAGGGAAGATACGCAGTATTTT.

The chain couples TRBV2 to TRBJ2-5; D possibly corresponds to TRBD1 (5 bases). Germline-derived CDR1 and CDR2 are SNHLY and FYNNEI. V was cut by 6 bases and J by 5 bases, with 10 bases left in between. The CDR3 is 12 residues long. CDR3 in amino acids: CASSVRVETQYF. The CDR3, as DNA: TGTGCCAGCAGCGTCAGGGTGGAGACCCAGTACTTC.

The V call is TRBV7-3, the J call TRBJ2-7; 13 bases fit TRBD2. The CDR3 consists of 14 residues. The V gene's germline CDR1 is SGHTA and CDR2 FQGTGA. Losses at the gene ends were 5 bases for V and 5 bases for J; bases not matched to a gene: 3. CDR3 sequence reads: CASSPGTSGDEQYF. For the CDR3, the DNA is TGTGCCAGCAGCCCTGGGACTAGCGGGGACGAGCAGTACTTC.

The gene calls are TRBV7-3 and TRBJ2-1; 12 bases map to TRBD2. The V gene's germline CDR1 is SGHTA and CDR2 FQGTGA. This CDR3 is built from 18 residues. Trimming took 0 bases from V and 1 from J; bases not matched to a gene: 4. CDR3 in DNA: TGTGCCAGCAGCTTAACCGGGACTAGCGGGCAATCCTACAATGAGCAGTTCTTC. It encodes CASSLTGTSGQSYNEQFF.